This T cell receptor beta chain stems from a study of blood T cell repertoires in COVID-19. Looking at the study overall: T cells, B-cell-depleted T cells, or PBMCs provided the cDNA or gDNA that served as material.

Per germline, CDR1 SGHDT and CDR2 YYEEEE. CDR3 length: 15 amino acids. The V end lost 3 bases, the J end lost 6 bases, and 18 bases lay between the germline ends. Source study methods: Amplification of reference gene primers was used by the study to estimate nucleated cell counts. Assay used: immunoSEQ multiplex PCR; TCRdb lists only in-frame clones, some missing. V and J calls and clone size follow that table, whereas D and trimming were derived from the DNA. In the table there are roughly 120,000 clones, around 80% of which are singletons. Sample: peripheral blood. This chain joins TRBV5-6 and TRBJ1-2; tentative D call: TRBD1 (6 bases). The sequence derives from a man between 65 and 85 years old with acute or convalescent COVID-19. CDR3 DNA: TGTGCCAGCAGCTGGGATCTGACAGGAACCCATGGCTACACCTTC. This translates into CASSWDLTGTHGYTF.